Listed here are 27 T cell receptor beta chains from one sample, sequenced in a study of CD8 T cells in ankylosing spondylitis. TCRdb used MiXCR to reprocess the 5' RACE reads, holding one entry per CDR3 protein. In the table there are approximately 250,000 distinct CDR3 sequences, under 30% of which are singletons. The sequenced sample was blood, either unsorted or a sorted T cell fraction (not recorded which). The receptors come from a male donor with ankylosing spondylitis or in good health (not recorded which).

This clonotype was detected ten times or more. The CDR3 reads CASSLGGGDYEQYF. The CDR3 DNA reads as TGCGCCAGCAGCTTGGGTGGGGGAGACTACGAGCAGTACTTC. The chain employs TRBV5-1 and TRBJ2-7; D could derive from TRBD1 or TRBD2 (5 bases each). This CDR3 has 14 amino acids. Trimming left V 0 bases short and J 3 bases short, with 10 bases between. Germline V gene data show CDR1 as SGHRS and CDR2 as YFSETQ. Variable domain in full (rest from reference TRBV5-1 and TRBJ2-7): KAGVTQTPRYLIKTRGQQVTLSCSPISGHRSVSWYQQTPGQGLQFLFEYFSETQRNKGNFPGRFSGRQFSNSRSEMNVSTLELGDSALYLCASSLGGGDYEQYFGPGTRLTVT.

This chain uses TRBV10-1 with TRBJ2-2; D not resolved. Germline V gives CDR1 WNHNN, CDR2 SYGVQD (reference sequence). V shed 3 bases and J shed 8 bases, with 16 bases lying between them. This CDR3 is 15 amino acids long. CDR3 in DNA: TGCGCCAGCAGTGATGCCTCCGACTTTACAGGGGAGCTGTTTTTT. Translated, it gives CASSDASDFTGELFF.

The sample holds a few counts of this clonotype. V is TRBV7-2 and J is TRBJ2-5, with D perhaps matching TRBD1 or TRBD2 (6 bases each). This CDR3 spans 14 amino acids. The germline V and J ends were trimmed by 3 bases and 10 bases, with 18 bases remaining between them. The germline gives CDR1 SGHTA, CDR2 FQGNSA. The CDR3 here is CASSFPLVGGHQYF. In DNA, the CDR3 is TGTGCCAGCAGCTTCCCCCTTGTGGGGGGCCACCAGTACTTC.

Turning to this clonotype: With a much larger clone just one base away, this may be a read error. This chain uses TRBV3-1 with TRBJ2-5; 10 bases are shared with TRBD2. J was trimmed by 5 bases and V by 0 bases; bases with no gene match: 9. This CDR3 contains 17 residues. Germline assignment: CDR1 LGHDT and CDR2 YNNKEL (reference sequence). This chain's CDR3 is CASSQDKRGGRRETQYF. CDR3 bases: TGTGCCAGCAGCCAAGACAAGCGGGGGGGCCGGAGGGAGACCCAGTACTTC.

This clonotype was seen repeatedly, ten times or more. The chain carries TRBV5-1 and TRBJ2-7, with D uncertain. Trimming pared 5 bases from V and 0 bases from J, leaving 12 bases between. Germline V CDR1 and CDR2: SGHRS, YFSETQ. This CDR3 comprises 14 residues. CDR3 in amino acids: CASRQDWSSYEQYF. CDR3 coding DNA: TGCGCCAGCAGGCAAGACTGGAGCTCCTACGAGCAGTACTTC.

This clonotype appeared a few times. The chain is built from TRBV20-1 and TRBJ1-2, with D unclear. Germline loops: CDR1 DFQATT, CDR2 SNEGSKA (reference sequence). V shed 2 bases and J shed 8 bases, with 6 bases lying between them. This CDR3 is built from 10 residues. CDR3 sequence: CSARLGGYTF. For the CDR3, the DNA is TGCAGTGCTAGACTCGGGGGCTACACCTTC.

The chain carries TRBV12-3 or TRBV12-4 and TRBJ2-7; TRBD1 matches at 7 bases. The length of the CDR3 is 13 residues. V shed 2 bases and J 8 bases; nucleotides not matched to a gene: 6. The CDR3 bases are TGTGCCAGCAGTTTAAAACAGGGGCATCAGCAGTACTTC. This encodes CASSLKQGHQQYF.

The chain employs TRBV29-1 and TRBJ2-7; 7 nucleotides align to TRBD2. The CDR3 is made up of 12 amino acids. Trimming took 7 bases from V and 5 from J; bases not matched to a gene: 8. Germline CDR1 reads SQVTM; CDR2 reads ANQGSEA. This CDR3 is CSAWGGNHEQYF. In DNA, the CDR3 is TGCAGCGCCTGGGGGGGGAACCACGAGCAGTACTTC.

The sample holds a few counts of this clonotype. The chain combines TRBV12-3 or TRBV12-4 with TRBJ1-2, with D hard to call. CDR3 length: 13 amino acids. V was pared by 4 bases and J by 4 bases, with 10 bases between. The CDR3 loop is CASSSAVRYGYTF. Written as DNA, the CDR3 is TGTGCCAGCAGTTCTGCGGTTCGCTATGGCTACACCTTC.

This clonotype was recorded at least ten times. The rearrangement links TRBV20-1 to TRBJ2-5, with 10 bases that match TRBD2. J gave up 4 bases and V 1 base, and 12 bases lay outside the gene matches. The CDR3 is 17 amino acids. CDR1 is DFQATT and CDR2 is SNEGSKA in the germline V gene (reference sequence). For the CDR3, the DNA is TGCAGTGCTAGAGGTGGATTAGCGGGGGGACCCCCAGAGACCCAGTACTTC. Translating it yields CSARGGLAGGPPETQYF.

The rearrangement uses TRBV5-4 and TRBJ2-2, with D unclear. The germline V gene has CDR1 SGHNT and CDR2 YYREEE (reference sequence). The CDR3 length is 13 residues. V lost 3 bases and J lost 1, with 4 bases in between. The CDR3 loop is CASSSKNTGELFF. The CDR3 coding sequence is TGTGCCAGCAGCTCGAAGAACACCGGGGAGCTGTTTTTT.

This clonotype came up a few times. The rearrangement joins TRBV29-1 to TRBJ2-5; D is unresolved. The CDR3 length is 12 residues. CDR1 is SQVTM and CDR2 is ANQGSEA in the germline V gene. Trimming removed 3 bases from V and 4 bases from J, with 9 bases in between. The CDR3 region has the DNA TGCAGCGTTGAGGCGGATTCAGAGACCCAGTACTTC. Amino acids: CSVEADSETQYF. Full variable domain (rest looked up from reference TRBV29-1 and TRBJ2-5): SAVISQKPSRDICQRGTSLTIQCQVDSQVTMMFWYRQQPGQSLTLIATANQGSEATYESGFVIDKFPISRPNLTFSTLTVSNMSPEDSSIYLCSVEADSETQYFGPGTRLLVL.

The V gene is TRBV12-3 or TRBV12-4, the J gene TRBJ2-2; D uncertain. The V end was cut by 6 bases, the J end by 7 bases, with 12 bases between. This CDR3 is built from 13 residues. The CDR3 region has the DNA TGTGCCAGCAGGCCCTCATGGGGCGGGGAGCTGTTTTTT. This sequence encodes CASRPSWGGELFF.

This clonotype came up a few times. The chain combines TRBV29-1 with TRBJ2-3, with 9 bases aligning to TRBD1. The CDR3 extends over 15 amino acids. From germline, CDR1 is SQVTM and CDR2 ANQGSEA. V lost 4 bases to trimming and J lost 4 bases; unmatched junction nucleotides: 9. CDR3 amino acids: CSVVDRGREADTQYF. The CDR3 region has the DNA TGCAGCGTTGTTGACAGGGGGAGAGAAGCAGATACGCAGTATTTT.

The chain is built from TRBV12-3 or TRBV12-4 and TRBJ1-1; D possibly corresponds to TRBD1 (5 bases). This CDR3 has 13 residues. Trimming pared 6 bases from V and 1 base from J, leaving 9 bases between. For the CDR3, the DNA is TGTGCCAGCAGATTGGACACGAACACTGAAGCTTTCTTT. This translates into CASRLDTNTEAFF.

V is TRBV15 and J is TRBJ2-3; D is undetermined. The V gene lost 0 bases and the J gene lost 2 bases, with 9 bases spanning the gap. Germline-derived CDR1 and CDR2 are LNHNV and YYDKDF (reference sequence). The length of the CDR3 is 15 residues. The CDR3 nucleotides read TGTGCCACCAGCAGAGATGAGCCCGCCACAGATACGCAGTATTTT. Protein product: CATSRDEPATDTQYF.

This clonotype showed up many times. V usage is TRBV28 and J usage is TRBJ2-5; D call uncertain. The ends were cut back, 2 bases at V and 4 bases at J, with 11 bases in the middle. This CDR3 region has 14 residues. Germline V CDR1 and CDR2: MDHEN, SYDVKM. The CDR3 loop is CASSLPAGRETQYF. The CDR3 DNA reads TGTGCCAGCAGTTTACCAGCCGGTCGAGAGACCCAGTACTTC.

Many counts were recorded for this clonotype. The rearrangement links TRBV5-1 to TRBJ2-2; D gene ambiguous. Germline V gene sequence: CDR1 SGHRS, CDR2 YFSETQ. CDR3 length equals 13 residues. The germline V and J ends were trimmed by 7 bases and 6 bases, with 13 bases remaining between them. The DNA for the CDR3 is TGCGCCAGCGCTGAGACTGGGGCCGGGGAGCTGTTTTTT. Translation: CASAETGAGELFF. Complete variable domain (other parts from reference TRBV5-1 and TRBJ2-2): KAGVTQTPRYLIKTRGQQVTLSCSPISGHRSVSWYQQTPGQGLQFLFEYFSETQRNKGNFPGRFSGRQFSNSRSEMNVSTLELGDSALYLCASAETGAGELFFGEGSRLTVL.

This clonotype was seen many times. The genes are TRBV20-1 and TRBJ1-6, with D maybe TRBD1 (5 bases). The germline gives CDR1 DFQATT, CDR2 SNEGSKA (reference sequence). V lost 0 bases and J 4 bases, leaving 10 bases between the germline ends. The CDR3 runs to 15 residues. The CDR3 DNA is TGCAGTGCTAGAGATGAGACAGATTATAATTCACCCCTCCACTTT. Its protein product is CSARDETDYNSPLHF.

A few counts support this clonotype. J is TRBJ2-7 and V is TRBV7-3; TRBD1 matches 8 bases. The J segment lost 7 bases and the V segment lost 5 bases, leaving 16 bases of the junction unmatched. CDR1 and CDR2 from the germline V gene are SGHTA and FQGTGA. The CDR3 is 16 amino acids. CDR3 protein: CASSPPGQGKSREQYF. In DNA, the CDR3 is TGTGCCAGCAGCCCCCCTGGACAGGGTAAATCCAGGGAGCAGTACTTC. Full variable domain (outside the CDR3, taken from reference TRBV7-3 and TRBJ2-7): GAGVSQTPSNKVTEKGKYVELRCDPISGHTALYWYRQSLGQGPEFLIYFQGTGAADDSGLPNDRFFAVRPEGSVSTLKIQRTERGDSAVYLCASSPPGQGKSREQYFGPGTRLTVT.

The J gene is TRBJ1-5, the V gene TRBV15, with D hard to call. CDR1 is LNHNV and CDR2 is YYDKDF in the germline V gene (reference sequence). The CDR3 has 17 residues. Trimming stripped 0 bases from V and 4 bases from J, with 16 bases between. The DNA of the CDR3 is TGTGCCACCAGCAGAGACCCCACAGAGGGCTTAAATCAGCCCCAGCATTTT. This sequence encodes CATSRDPTEGLNQPQHF.

This clonotype came up many times. The gene calls are TRBV20-1 and TRBJ2-3, with no clear D. Germline V CDR1 and CDR2: DFQATT, SNEGSKA (reference sequence). This CDR3 region has 13 residues. Trimming left V 0 bases short and J 1 base short, with 5 bases between. The CDR3 spells CSAREVRTDTQYF. The CDR3 DNA reads as TGCAGTGCTAGAGAGGTCCGCACAGATACGCAGTATTTT.

The sample holds many counts of this clonotype. The chain is built from TRBV6-1 and TRBJ2-7, with D perhaps TRBD1 (5 bases). In germline, CDR1 is MNHNS, CDR2 SASEGT. V was cut by 6 bases and J by 2 bases, with 11 bases left in between. This CDR3 comprises 13 residues. This chain's CDR3 is CASRATVTYEQYF. The CDR3 DNA is TGTGCCAGCAGAGCGACAGTAACCTACGAGCAGTACTTC.

V and J are TRBV5-1 and TRBJ2-2; perhaps D is TRBD1 or TRBD2 (6 bases each). The V and J ends lost 2 bases and 5 bases respectively, with 13 bases between them. CDR3 length equals 15 residues. Germline CDR1 is SGHRS and CDR2 is YFSETQ. CDR3 region: CASSFGGVVTGELFF. CDR3 DNA sequence: TGCGCCAGCAGCTTCGGGGGCGTGGTGACCGGGGAGCTGTTTTTT.

V and J are TRBV6-1 and TRBJ1-1; a possible D gene is TRBD1 (5 bases). V lost 8 bases, J lost 1 base, and 8 bases lay in between. CDR1 is MNHNS, CDR2 SASEGT, per germline. CDR3 length: 12 amino acids. The CDR3 nucleotides read TGTGCCAGCGGGGACTGGAACACTGAAGCTTTCTTT. It is translated as CASGDWNTEAFF.

The chain combines TRBV15 with TRBJ2-5, with 8 bases lining up with TRBD2. With 0 bases clipped from V and 1 base from J, the junction kept 7 bases outside the gene matches. This CDR3 comprises 17 residues. Germline V lookup: CDR1 LNHNV, CDR2 YYDKDF (reference sequence). CDR3 DNA sequence: TGTGCCACCAGCAGAGATCTGGGGACTAGAGTCCAAGAGACCCAGTACTTC. Residues: CATSRDLGTRVQETQYF. The full variable domain, with the rest looked up from reference TRBV15 and TRBJ2-5, is DAMVIQNPRYQVTQFGKPVTLSCSQTLNHNVMYWYQQKSSQAPKLLFHYYDKDFNNEADTPDNFQSRRPNTSFCFLDIRSPGLGDTAMYLCATSRDLGTRVQETQYFGPGTRLLVL.

The sample holds a few counts of this clonotype. The chain links TRBV12-3 or TRBV12-4 to TRBJ1-2; D is unresolved. This CDR3 spans 13 amino acids. V was cut by 3 bases and J by 7 bases, with 12 bases left in between. CDR3 in amino acids: CASSLGRGAGYTF. The CDR3 nucleotides read TGTGCCAGCAGTTTGGGGAGAGGTGCTGGCTACACCTTC.